The 2 T cell receptor beta chains given below trace back to one sample, sequenced in a study of early T cells in non-severe SARS-CoV-2 infection. TCRdb called the 5' RACE reads again in MiXCR, with one record for every CDR3 protein. The table has tens of thousands of distinct CDR3 sequences, 12% seen once. Sample: whole blood. The receptors derive from an adult who was a healthcare worker with PCR-confirmed SARS-CoV-2 infection or an uninfected control (not recorded which).

A few counts support this clonotype. The CDR3 loop reads CASSLGLAGVYNEQFF. CDR3 nucleotides: TGTGCCAGCAGCCTGGGACTAGCGGGAGTATACAATGAGCAGTTCTTC. The rearrangement uses TRBV12-3 or TRBV12-4 and TRBJ2-1; 14 nucleotides match TRBD2. The J segment lost 4 bases and the V segment lost 6 bases, leaving 5 bases of the junction unmatched. This CDR3 is 16 amino acids long.

This clonotype was seen at least ten times. The chain recombines TRBV6-5 with TRBJ2-3; TRBD1 aligns across 8 bases. Germline CDR1 reads MNHEY; CDR2 reads SVGAGI. V was pared by 4 bases and J by 2 bases, with 5 bases of the junction left unmatched. This CDR3 is built from 15 residues. The CDR3 loop reads CASSFATGVTDTQYF. Written as DNA, the CDR3 is TGTGCCAGCAGTTTCGCGACAGGGGTCACAGATACGCAGTATTTT.